Described below is a single T cell receptor (beta chain) sequence and its context. Its antigen is not identified. The sample originates from a study of cytomegalovirus exposure and HLA in healthy donors. Study findings and constraints: Reportedly, TCR beta sequences accurately predicted HLA-A and HLA-B alleles in most subjects.

V lost 4 bases and J lost 1, with 11 bases in between. Germline CDR1 SGHRS, CDR2 YFSETQ. The CDR3 consists of 14 residues. Both 60 Vbeta primers and 13 Jbeta primers went into the PCR. Here immunoSEQ multiplex PCR was the method, and the copy in TCRdb shows in-frame clones only, minus some. This sample has roughly 120,000 clones, with about 73% found just once. The rearrangement uses TRBV5-1 and TRBJ1-1; D perhaps matches TRBD1 (6 bases). Source material: PBMCs. This sequence originates from a woman aged 40 to 50 in good health and CMV-seropositive. CDR3 sequence reads: CASSTGTRNTEAFF. The CDR3 nucleotides read TGCGCCAGCAGCACCGGGACAAGGAACACTGAAGCTTTCTTT. Using reference TRBV5-1 and TRBJ1-1 for the parts outside the CDR3, the full variable domain is KAGVTQTPRYLIKTRGQQVTLSCSPISGHRSVSWYQQTPGQGLQFLFEYFSETQRNKGNFPGRFSGRQFSNSRSEMNVSTLELGDSALYLCASSTGTRNTEAFFGQGTRLTVV.